These 4 T cell receptor beta chains originate from one sample sequenced in a study of CD8 T cells in acute hepatitis C reinfection. The assay was immunoSEQ multiplex PCR, and TCRdb's table has in-frame clones only and misses some. The data hold 30,000 to 40,000 clones, with 87% observed a single time. Regarding time point: naive CD8 control sorted from an acute-time-point sample. Specimen: naive CD8+ T cells from PBMCs. The origin of the receptors is a man aged 25 to 40 with chronic hepatitis C.

The CDR3 DNA is TGCGCCAGCAGCTTGACTAGCGGGAAGGGGGGAGATACGCAGTATTTT. Amino acid sequence: CASSLTSGKGGDTQYF. The genes are TRBV10-1 and TRBJ2-3, with 11 bases lining up with TRBD2. The V and J ends lost 6 bases and 5 bases, in that order; junction bases with no gene match: 10. The length of the CDR3 is 16 residues. Per the germline V gene, CDR1 is WNHNN and CDR2 is SYGVQD (reference sequence).

The chain carries TRBV11-1 and TRBJ2-2; TRBD1 matches at 7 bases. The CDR3 contains 16 residues. Germline CDR1 is SGHAT and CDR2 is FQDESV (reference sequence). The V and J ends lost 3 bases and 3 bases, in that order; junction bases with no gene match: 7. DNA for the CDR3: TGTGCCAGCAGCTTCGCCTCGGGGACAGACACCGGGGAGCTGTTTTTT. Protein: CASSFASGTDTGELFF.

This clone was seen just once. V usage is TRBV4-1 and J usage is TRBJ2-2, with a tentative D call TRBD2 (5 bases). V was trimmed by 0 bases and J by 1 base, leaving 12 bases between them. Germline-derived CDR1 and CDR2 are MGHRA and YSYEKL. The CDR3 contains 17 residues. Written as DNA, the CDR3 is TGCGCCAGCAGCCAAGATGACGGCGGAGGGAACACCGGGGAGCTGTTTTTT. Its protein is CASSQDDGGGNTGELFF.

This rearrangement joins TRBV2 to TRBJ1-2, with no clear D. This CDR3 contains 14 residues. CDR1 is SNHLY and CDR2 is FYNNEI in the germline V gene. Trimming stripped 3 bases from V and 0 bases from J, with 8 bases between. The CDR3 is CASSDRPSNYGYTF. In DNA, the CDR3 is TGTGCCAGCAGTGACAGGCCCTCTAACTATGGCTACACCTTC. The entire variable domain, with the rest obtained from reference TRBV2 and TRBJ1-2, is as follows: EPEVTQTPSHQVTQMGQEVILRCVPISNHLYFYWYRQILGQKVEFLVSFYNNEISEKSEIFDDQFSVERPDGSNFTLKIRSTKLEDSAMYFCASSDRPSNYGYTFGSGTRLTVV.